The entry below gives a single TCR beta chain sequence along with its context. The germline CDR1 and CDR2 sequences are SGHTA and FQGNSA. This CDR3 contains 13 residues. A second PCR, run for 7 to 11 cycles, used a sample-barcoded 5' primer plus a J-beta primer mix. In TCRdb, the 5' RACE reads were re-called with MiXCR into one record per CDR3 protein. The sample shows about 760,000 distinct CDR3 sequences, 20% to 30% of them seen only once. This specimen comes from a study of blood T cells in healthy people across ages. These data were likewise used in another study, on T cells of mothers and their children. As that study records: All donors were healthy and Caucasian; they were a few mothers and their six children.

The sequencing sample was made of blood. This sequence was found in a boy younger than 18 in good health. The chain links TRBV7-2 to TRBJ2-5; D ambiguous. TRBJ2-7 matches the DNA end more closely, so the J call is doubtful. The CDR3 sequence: CASRPVGSYEQYF. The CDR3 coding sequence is TGTGCCAGCAGGCCCGTGGGGTCCTACGAGCAGTACTTC.